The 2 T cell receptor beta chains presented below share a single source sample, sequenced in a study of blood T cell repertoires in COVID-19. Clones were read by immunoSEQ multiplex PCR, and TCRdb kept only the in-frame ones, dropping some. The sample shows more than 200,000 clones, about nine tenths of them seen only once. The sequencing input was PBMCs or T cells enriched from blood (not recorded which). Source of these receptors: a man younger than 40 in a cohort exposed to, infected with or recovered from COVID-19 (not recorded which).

The CDR3 loop reads CASTPVRGGGYTF. In DNA, the CDR3 is TGTGCCAGCACCCCCGTGCGGGGTGGTGGCTACACCTTC. The rearrangement joins TRBV28 to TRBJ1-2; no clear D. CDR1 is MDHEN and CDR2 is SYDVKM in the germline V gene. The CDR3 is made up of 13 amino acids. V shed 7 bases and J shed 7 bases, with 16 bases lying between them.

The DNA of the CDR3 is TGTGCCAGCAGCTTAGTCGGGAGAACCACAGATACGCAGTATTTT. It translates to CASSLVGRTTDTQYF. This chain joins TRBV7-2 and TRBJ2-3, with a tentative D call TRBD2 (6 bases). CDR1 SGHTA and CDR2 FQGNSA come from the germline V gene. With 1 base removed from V and 2 bases from J, the gap between germline ends came to 10 bases. This CDR3 region has 15 residues.